This T cell receptor beta chain was recorded in a study of patients and donors after allogeneic stem cell transplantation. TCRdb reprocessed the RT-PCR reads via MiXCR and lists one record per CDR3 protein. The data hold about 960,000 distinct CDR3 sequences, with roughly 17% observed a single time. The receptor was derived from a human donor who was either an allogeneic HSCT recipient or a stem cell or donor lymphocyte infusion donor (not recorded which). It is not recorded whose cells these are; they may come from a transplant donor. The sequenced sample was blood, either unsorted or a sorted T cell fraction (not recorded which).

The CDR3 bases are TGCAGCGTTCCCAGTGAGCAGTTCTTC. Amino acid sequence: CSVPSEQFF. The J gene is TRBJ2-1, the V gene TRBV29-1; no firm D call. This CDR3 comprises 9 residues. Germline loops: CDR1 SQVTM, CDR2 ANQGSEA. Trimming removed 5 bases from V and 9 bases from J, with 5 bases in between.